Reported below is one T cell receptor (beta chain). The antigen is unknown. PCR employed 60 Vbeta and 13 Jbeta primers. Repertoires were generated with immunoSEQ multiplex PCR, while TCRdb's copy carries only in-frame clones and drops some. The sample carries 150,000 to 200,000 clones, over 80% recorded once. The data were taken from a study of cytomegalovirus exposure and HLA in healthy donors. Study results and limitations: In an earlier analysis, about 87% or about 30%: the productive usage of most TCR beta V segments. In a later analysis, a missense DCLRE1C variant was linked to TCR beta V- and J-gene trimming. The authors listed around 150 TCR beta chains as cytomegalovirus-associated.

The TCR comes from a man aged 50 or older in good health and CMV-seropositive. Sample: PBMCs.

Here the CDR3 DNA reads TGTGCCAGCAAGGGGACTAACCAAGAGACCCAGTACTTC. Encoded protein: CASKGTNQETQYF. This rearrangement joins TRBV2 to TRBJ2-5, with TRBD2 matching 7 bases. J lost 0 bases, V lost 7 bases, and 2 bases had no gene match. This CDR3 contains 13 residues. The V gene's germline CDR1 is SNHLY and CDR2 FYNNEI. The full variable domain, in which reference TRBV2 and TRBJ2-5 provide the parts outside the CDR3, is EPEVTQTPSHQVTQMGQEVILRCVPISNHLYFYWYRQILGQKVEFLVSFYNNEISEKSEIFDDQFSVERPDGSNFTLKIRSTKLEDSAMYFCASKGTNQETQYFGPGTRLLVL.